Detailed here is one T cell receptor beta chain. What it binds is not known. The source of the sample is a study of shared clonotypes between healthy human individuals. Germline trimming cut 5 bases from V and 10 bases from J; bases unmatched to any gene: 10. Per the germline V gene, CDR1 is SEHNR and CDR2 is FQNEAQ (reference sequence). The CDR3 has 13 residues. Repertoires were generated with immunoSEQ multiplex PCR, while TCRdb's copy carries only in-frame clones and drops some. The sample carries hundreds of thousands of clones, around 73% recorded once. General study results and limits: The expectation was that sequencing depth would affect clonotype sharing among donors. Rarefaction showed sorted-subset sequencing was incomplete despite large depth.

Input material: memory CD4+ T cells sorted from blood. Regarding subset: CD45RA-negative fraction. This TCR came from a woman aged 25-40 years in good health. The rearrangement links TRBV7-9 to TRBJ1-1; 7 bases line up with TRBD1. CDR3 protein: CASSQDARGRAFF. Written as DNA, the CDR3 is TGTGCCAGCAGCCAAGATGCGAGGGGGCGAGCTTTCTTT.